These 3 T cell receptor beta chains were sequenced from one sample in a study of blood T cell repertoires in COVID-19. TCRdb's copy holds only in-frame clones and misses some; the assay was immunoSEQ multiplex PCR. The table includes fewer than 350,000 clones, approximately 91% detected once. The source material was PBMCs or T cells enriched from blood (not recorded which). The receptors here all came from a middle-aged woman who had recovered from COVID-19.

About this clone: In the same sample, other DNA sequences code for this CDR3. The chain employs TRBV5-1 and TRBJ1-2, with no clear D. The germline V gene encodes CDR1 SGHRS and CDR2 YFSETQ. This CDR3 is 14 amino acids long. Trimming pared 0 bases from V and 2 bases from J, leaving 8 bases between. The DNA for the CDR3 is TGCGCCAGCAGCTTGGTGCCGGGGAACTATGGCTACACCTTC. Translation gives CASSLVPGNYGYTF. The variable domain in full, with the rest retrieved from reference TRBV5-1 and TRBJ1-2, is KAGVTQTPRYLIKTRGQQVTLSCSPISGHRSVSWYQQTPGQGLQFLFEYFSETQRNKGNFPGRFSGRQFSNSRSEMNVSTLELGDSALYLCASSLVPGNYGYTFGSGTRLTVV.

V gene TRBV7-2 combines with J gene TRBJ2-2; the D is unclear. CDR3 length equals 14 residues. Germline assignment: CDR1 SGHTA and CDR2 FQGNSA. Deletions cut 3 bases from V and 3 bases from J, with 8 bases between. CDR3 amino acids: CASSFSLDTGELFF. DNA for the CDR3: TGTGCCAGCAGCTTCTCACTGGACACCGGGGAGCTGTTTTTT. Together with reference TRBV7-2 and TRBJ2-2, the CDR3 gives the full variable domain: GAGVSQSPSNKVTEKGKDVELRCDPISGHTALYWYRQSLGQGLEFLIYFQGNSAPDKSGLPSDRFSAERTGGSVSTLTIQRTQQEDSAVYLCASSFSLDTGELFFGEGSRLTVL.

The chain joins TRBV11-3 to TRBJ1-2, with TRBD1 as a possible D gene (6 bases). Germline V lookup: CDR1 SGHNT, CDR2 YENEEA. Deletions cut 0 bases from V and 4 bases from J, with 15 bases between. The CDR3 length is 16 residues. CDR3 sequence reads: CASSLEPGGAFYGYTF. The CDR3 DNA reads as TGTGCCAGCAGCTTAGAGCCGGGGGGCGCGTTCTATGGCTACACCTTC.